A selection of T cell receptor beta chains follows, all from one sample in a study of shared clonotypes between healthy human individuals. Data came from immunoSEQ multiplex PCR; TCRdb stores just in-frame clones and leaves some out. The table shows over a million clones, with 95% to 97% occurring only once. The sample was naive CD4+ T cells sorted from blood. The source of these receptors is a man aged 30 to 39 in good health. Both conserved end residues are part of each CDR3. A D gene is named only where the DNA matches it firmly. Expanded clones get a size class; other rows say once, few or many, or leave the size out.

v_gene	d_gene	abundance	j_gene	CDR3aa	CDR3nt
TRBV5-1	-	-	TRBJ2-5	CASSSLTGKETQYF	TGCGCCAGCAGCTCCCTGACAGGCAAAGAGACCCAGTACTTC
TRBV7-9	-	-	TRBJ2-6	CASSVGLLGPPSGANVLTF	TGTGCCAGCAGCGTAGGTTTGTTGGGTCCCCCCTCTGGGGCCAACGTCCTGACTTTC
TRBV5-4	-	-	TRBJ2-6	CASSLSGTISGANVLTF	TGTGCCAGCAGCTTGTCAGGGACCATCTCTGGGGCCAACGTCCTGACTTTC
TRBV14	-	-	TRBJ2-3	CASSQYSGWPHGTDTQYF	TGTGCCAGCAGCCAATATTCAGGGTGGCCGCACGGGACAGATACGCAGTATTTT
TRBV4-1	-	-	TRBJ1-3	CASSQGSVLGNTIYF	TGCGCCAGCAGCCAAGGGTCAGTGCTGGGAAACACCATATATTTT
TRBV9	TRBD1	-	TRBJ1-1	CASQGQSGTEAFF	TGTGCCAGCCAGGGACAGTCGGGCACTGAAGCTTTCTTT
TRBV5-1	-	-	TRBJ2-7	CASSLEYEQYF	TGCGCCAGCAGCCTAGAGTACGAGCAGTACTTC
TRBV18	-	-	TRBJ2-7	CASSIQISPYEQYF	TGTGCCAGCTCAATACAGATCTCGCCCTACGAGCAGTACTTC
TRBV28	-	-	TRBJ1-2	CASSFVLYGYTF	TGTGCCAGCAGTTTCGTCCTTTATGGCTACACCTTC
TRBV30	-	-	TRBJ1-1	CACMRGPEAFF	TGTGCCTGCATGAGGGGCCCTGAAGCTTTCTTT
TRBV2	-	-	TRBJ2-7	CASSDEDKEVSEQYF	TGTGCCAGCAGTGACGAGGACAAGGAGGTTAGTGAGCAGTACTTC
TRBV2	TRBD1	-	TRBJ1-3	CASSDTGTGVGNTIYF	TGTGCCAGCAGCGATACCGGGACAGGGGTTGGTAACACCATATATTTT
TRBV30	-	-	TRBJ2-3	CAWLWKDTDTQYF	TGTGCCTGGCTATGGAAGGACACAGATACGCAGTATTTT
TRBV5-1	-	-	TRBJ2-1	CASSLTSTRRVDEQFF	TGCGCCAGCAGCTTGACCAGTACCCGGCGGGTAGATGAGCAGTTCTTC
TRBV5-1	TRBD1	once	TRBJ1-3	CASSLAGTASNTIYF	TGCGCCAGCAGCCTGGCCGGGACAGCTTCAAACACCATATATTTT
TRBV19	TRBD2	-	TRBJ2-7	CASSSSGLAGAMAHEQYF	TGTGCCAGTAGTTCCTCGGGACTAGCGGGAGCGATGGCCCACGAGCAGTACTTC
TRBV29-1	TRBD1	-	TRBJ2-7	CSVDSPGGTYEQYF	TGCAGCGTTGACTCTCCAGGGGGAACCTACGAGCAGTACTTC
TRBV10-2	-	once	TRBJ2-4	CASSEVPNIQYF	TGCGCCAGCAGTGAGGTCCCAAACATTCAGTACTTC
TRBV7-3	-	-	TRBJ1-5	CASSPQYNQPQHF	TGTGCCAGCAGCCCTCAATACAATCAGCCCCAGCATTTT
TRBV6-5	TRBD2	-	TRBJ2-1	CASSFRTSGRYNEQFF	TGTGCCAGCAGTTTCCGGACTAGCGGGAGATACAATGAGCAGTTCTTC
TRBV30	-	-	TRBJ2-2	CACGVNTGELFF	TGTGCCTGCGGGGTGAACACCGGGGAGCTGTTTTTT
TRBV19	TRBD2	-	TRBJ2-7	CASSTHGPGLAGGSYEQYF	TGTGCCAGTAGTACCCACGGCCCGGGACTAGCGGGAGGGTCCTACGAGCAGTACTTC
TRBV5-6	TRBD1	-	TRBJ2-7	CASSWTGPYEQYF	TGTGCCAGCAGCTGGACAGGGCCCTACGAGCAGTACTTC